The 19 T cell receptor beta chains below come from one sample, sequenced in a study of PD-1 blockade in classical Hodgkin lymphoma. Generated by immunoSEQ multiplex PCR, the TCRdb table keeps only in-frame clones and is missing some. This table holds 30,000 to 40,000 clones, roughly 92% found once. Noted time point: cycle 4 day 1 (C4D1), after 6 weeks of nivolumab. In every patient, relapse followed autologous stem cell transplantation, while exposure to brentuximab vedotin differed. Out of thawed PBMCs, magnetic negative selection purified CD4+ T cells. The input for sequencing was CD4+ T cells from blood, taken before the fourth cycle of nivolumab. These receptors came from a human donor with classical Hodgkin lymphoma.

The V gene is TRBV19, the J gene TRBJ2-7, with D perhaps being TRBD1 or TRBD2 (7 bases each). There are 14 residues in the CDR3. The V end was cut by 9 bases, the J end by 6 bases, with 21 bases between. Germline assignment: CDR1 LNHDA and CDR2 SQIVND (reference sequence). The CDR3 region is CASGGGGSTSEQYF. DNA of the CDR3: TGTGCCAGCGGGGGAGGGGGCTCAACATCCGAGCAGTACTTC.

The chain employs TRBV30 and TRBJ1-5, with 8 bases fitting TRBD1. Trimming removed 1 base from V and 7 bases from J; junction bases left unmatched: 9. Per germline, CDR1 GTSNPN and CDR2 SVGIG (reference sequence). The CDR3 covers 15 residues. The CDR3, as DNA: TGTGCCTGGAGTGCCCGGGACAGGTTGGGGCAGCCCCAGCATTTT. Its translation is CAWSARDRLGQPQHF.

This clone was picked up one time. This chain links TRBV11-3 with TRBJ2-2, with TRBD2 identical over 7 bases. V dropped 6 bases and J dropped 7; count of bases not matched to a gene: 8. The CDR3 runs 14 residues. Looked up from germline, CDR1 is SGHNT and CDR2 is YENEEA. CDR3 sequence (DNA): TGTGCCAGCAGGGCGGGAGAAGAAGGCGGGGAGCTGTTTTTT. It yields the protein CASRAGEEGGELFF.

J is TRBJ2-7 and V is TRBV6-1; 9 bases fit TRBD2. The germline gives CDR1 MNHNS, CDR2 SASEGT. The CDR3 spans 14 residues. After removal of 7 bases from V and 2 bases from J, the junction contained 6 bases not matched to a gene. The CDR3 DNA reads TGTGCCAGCACCCCGACTAGCGGTCCCTACGAGCAGTACTTC. Translated, it gives CASTPTSGPYEQYF.

The chain has TRBV30 and TRBJ2-7; either TRBD1 or TRBD2 may fit D (5 bases each). Germline V gene lookup returns CDR1 GTSNPN and CDR2 SVGIG (reference sequence). V lost 2 bases and J lost 5, with 22 bases in between. The CDR3 spans 16 residues. The CDR3 spells CAWSPLDSRDPHEQYF. For the CDR3, the DNA is TGTGCCTGGAGTCCCTTAGACTCCAGGGACCCCCACGAGCAGTACTTC.

The V call is TRBV9, the J call TRBJ2-1, with D possibly TRBD1 on 6 matching bases. V was shortened by 2 bases and J by 5 bases, with 11 bases between the two germline ends. This CDR3 contains 14 residues. Germline V CDR1 and CDR2: SGDLS, YYNGEE. CDR3 sequence reads: CASSVGDRNNEQFF. Here the CDR3 DNA reads TGTGCCAGCAGCGTCGGCGACAGGAACAATGAGCAGTTCTTC.

The J gene is TRBJ2-3, the V gene TRBV6-1; no clear D gene. Germline CDR1 MNHNS, CDR2 SASEGT. Trimming stripped 7 bases from V and 2 bases from J, with 13 bases between. CDR3 length: 14 amino acids. CDR3 amino acids: CASTSTFYTDTQYF. The CDR3 nucleotides are TGTGCCAGCACGTCGACGTTCTACACAGATACGCAGTATTTT.

This clone was observed a single time. This chain uses TRBV5-1 with TRBJ2-7; 8 nucleotides agree with TRBD1. The CDR3 spans 15 residues. Germline V gene lookup returns CDR1 SGHRS and CDR2 YFSETQ. After removal of 3 bases from V and 4 bases from J, the junction contained 9 bases not matched to a gene. In nucleotides, the CDR3 is TGCGCCAGCAGCTGGACAGGGCAACAAAGTTACGAGCAGTACTTC. It yields the protein CASSWTGQQSYEQYF.

The chain carries TRBV5-1 and TRBJ2-1, with a weak D call TRBD2 (5 bases). Looked up from germline, CDR1 is SGHRS and CDR2 is YFSETQ. Trimming took off 7 bases at V and 3 bases at J, with 8 bases between the two ends. The CDR3 loop spans 12 amino acids. For the CDR3, the DNA is TGCGCCAGCGGCGAGGGCTACAATGAGCAGTTCTTC. Translating gives CASGEGYNEQFF.

This chain connects TRBV5-1 to TRBJ2-5, with 8 positions matching TRBD1. J lost 2 bases, V lost 4 bases, and 7 bases had no gene match. Germline lookup yields CDR1 SGHRS and CDR2 YFSETQ. The CDR3 has 15 amino acids. CDR3 coding DNA: TGCGCCAGCAGCGCTCTTAGGACAGGGCAAGAGACCCAGTACTTC. This sequence encodes CASSALRTGQETQYF.

The rearrangement links TRBV4-2 to TRBJ2-2; a possible D gene is TRBD2 (6 bases). Looked up from germline, CDR1 is LGHNA and CDR2 is YNFKEQ. V was cut by 0 bases and J by 4 bases, with 9 bases left in between. This CDR3 contains 15 residues. The CDR3 loop reads CASSQEGLSTGELFF. Here the CDR3 DNA reads TGTGCCAGCAGCCAAGAGGGACTTTCCACCGGGGAGCTGTTTTTT.

The V and J genes are TRBV2 and TRBJ1-1, with D possibly TRBD1 on 5 matching bases. Germline CDR1 reads SNHLY; CDR2 reads FYNNEI. Trimming shortened V by 10 bases and J by 11 bases, and 26 bases separated the two germline ends. The CDR3 has 14 residues. For the CDR3, the DNA is TGTGCCACCAGGGTGGGGACGAACTACCCTGGGGCTTTCTTT. Its protein is CATRVGTNYPGAFF.

The chain carries TRBV5-1 and TRBJ2-3; 9 nucleotides match TRBD1. The CDR3 contains 14 residues. Germline V gives CDR1 SGHRS, CDR2 YFSETQ. Trimming cost V 2 bases and J 5 bases; bases outside gene matches: 3. The CDR3 region has the DNA TGCGCCAGCAGCTTTATGGACAGGGGAGATACGCAGTATTTT. Translating gives CASSFMDRGDTQYF.

This chain links TRBV28 with TRBJ2-7; the D gene is possibly TRBD2 (5 bases). This CDR3 has 12 residues. V shed 6 bases and J shed 1 base, with 7 bases lying between them. Germline CDR1 reads MDHEN; CDR2 reads SYDVKM. CDR3 residues: CASRRASYEQYF. The CDR3 DNA reads TGTGCCAGCAGGCGGGCTTCCTACGAGCAGTACTTC. Looking up the rest from reference TRBV28 and TRBJ2-7 gives the full variable domain: DVKVTQSSRYLVKRTGEKVFLECVQDMDHENMFWYRQDPGLGLRLIYFSYDVKMKEKGDIPEGYSVSREKKERFSLILESASTNQTSMYLCASRRASYEQYFGPGTRLTVT.

This rearrangement joins TRBV5-6 to TRBJ1-1; D unclear. The CDR3 spans 13 residues. Per germline, CDR1 SGHDT and CDR2 YYEEEE. V lost 0 bases and J 1 base, leaving 4 bases between the germline ends. Written as DNA, the CDR3 is TGTGCCAGCAGCTTGGTAGCGAACACTGAAGCTTTCTTT. Its translation: CASSLVANTEAFF.

J is TRBJ2-3 and V is TRBV4-1, with D hard to call. Germline values: CDR1 MGHRA, CDR2 YSYEKL. Between the trimmed V and J ends, which lost 4 bases and 0 bases, there was a span of 11 bases. This CDR3 contains 15 residues. CDR3 protein: CASSRRLGSTDTQYF. Here the CDR3 DNA reads TGCGCCAGCAGCCGTCGTCTAGGGAGCACAGATACGCAGTATTTT.

The V call is TRBV5-4, the J call TRBJ1-1; no reliable D call. V shed 2 bases and J shed 3 bases, with 5 bases lying between them. Germline CDR1 is SGHNT and CDR2 is YYREEE (reference sequence). CDR3 size: 12 residues. CDR3 region: CASSFGDTEAFF. For the CDR3, the DNA is TGTGCCAGCAGCTTCGGGGACACTGAAGCTTTCTTT.

This chain joins TRBV6-1 and TRBJ1-1; D uncertain. Germline assignment: CDR1 MNHNS and CDR2 SASEGT. V was clipped by 6 bases and J by 0 bases, with 8 bases between them. The CDR3 loop spans 13 amino acids. This CDR3 reads CASSVDMNTEAFF. CDR3 bases: TGTGCCAGCAGCGTAGATATGAACACTGAAGCTTTCTTT.

The chain combines TRBV5-1 with TRBJ2-7; D uncertain. The germline gives CDR1 SGHRS, CDR2 YFSETQ. Trimming shortened V by 0 bases and J by 7 bases, and 5 bases separated the two germline ends. The CDR3 consists of 11 residues. CDR3 DNA sequence: TGCGCCAGCAGCTTGGGCCCAGAGCAGTACTTC. Its translation is CASSLGPEQYF.